This T cell receptor beta chain was recovered during a study of identical twins. General observations from the study: Out-of-frame alpha sequences that twins shared showed excess low generation probability.

TCRdb redid the calling of the 5' RACE reads with MiXCR, one entry per CDR3 protein. The sample lists about 240,000 distinct CDR3 sequences; approximately 7.3% were seen once. Turning to this clonotype: The target antigen is unknown.

These sequences were also reported in another study, on yellow fever vaccine responses in identical twins.

The sequence derives from a woman aged 18-29 years in good health. The sequencing sample was made of CD8+ T cells sorted from blood.

This CDR3 reads CASLGGNYGYTF. The CDR3 coding sequence is TGTGCCAGCCTGGGGGGGAACTATGGCTACACCTTC. The chain carries TRBV2 and TRBJ1-2, with D maybe TRBD1 (5 bases). Trimming stripped 8 bases from V and 2 bases from J, with 9 bases between. The CDR3 sequence is 12 residues long. The germline V gene encodes CDR1 SNHLY and CDR2 FYNNEI.